This passage covers 6 T cell receptor beta chains from one sample sequenced in a study of cytomegalovirus exposure and HLA in healthy donors. Use of 60 Vbeta and 13 Jbeta primers characterized the PCR. The method was immunoSEQ multiplex PCR; TCRdb's version includes in-frame clones alone and lacks a portion of them. The sample has some 130,000 clones; roughly 80% are singletons. Input material: PBMCs. The receptors shown here come from a female donor in good health and CMV-seronegative.

J is TRBJ2-1 and V is TRBV4-1, with 8 bases that match TRBD1. Germline trimming cut 1 base from V and 4 bases from J; bases unmatched to any gene: 0. CDR3 length: 14 amino acids. Looked up from germline, CDR1 is MGHRA and CDR2 is YSYEKL. In nucleotides, the CDR3 is TGCGCCAGCAGCCAAGGGACAGGGTACAATGAGCAGTTCTTC. Translation: CASSQGTGYNEQFF.

This chain uses TRBV4-1 with TRBJ1-2; D is unresolved. The V gene lost 6 bases and the J gene lost 4 bases, with 9 bases spanning the gap. This CDR3 contains 12 residues. The germline V gene has CDR1 MGHRA and CDR2 YSYEKL. DNA for the CDR3: TGCGCCAGCAGAAACAGTGCCTATGGCTACACCTTC. Its protein is CASRNSAYGYTF.

This clone was seen once. This chain uses TRBV5-1 with TRBJ1-1; D remains ambiguous. This CDR3 contains 14 residues. Germline V gene data show CDR1 as SGHRS and CDR2 as YFSETQ. Trimming took off 4 bases at V and 1 base at J, with 11 bases between the two ends. The CDR3 loop is CASSPDTANTEAFF. The CDR3 bases are TGCGCCAGCAGCCCCGACACGGCGAACACTGAAGCTTTCTTT.

The J gene is TRBJ2-1, the V gene TRBV4-1; TRBD2 aligns across 10 bases. CDR1 and CDR2 from the germline V gene are MGHRA and YSYEKL. V shed 1 base, J shed 8 bases, and the junction held 5 bases outside the gene matches. The CDR3 runs to 15 residues. The CDR3 spells CASSQGGLAADEQFF. The CDR3 bases are TGCGCCAGCAGCCAAGGAGGACTAGCGGCCGATGAGCAGTTCTTC.

Only a few counts were recorded for this clone. The chain couples TRBV30 to TRBJ1-5; maybe TRBD1 (5 bases). There are 13 residues in the CDR3. From germline, CDR1 is GTSNPN and CDR2 SVGIG (reference sequence). V was shortened by 1 base and J by 7 bases, with 11 bases between the two germline ends. This chain's CDR3 is CAWSGGGDQPQHF. The CDR3 nucleotides are TGTGCCTGGAGTGGGGGCGGGGACCAGCCCCAGCATTTT.

This clone has more than one count but fewer than ten. The chain couples TRBV27 to TRBJ1-1; 8 nucleotides line up with TRBD1. CDR3 length equals 17 residues. The ends lost 3 bases at V and 0 bases at J; junction bases unmatched: 9. Germline loops: CDR1 MNHEY, CDR2 SMNVEV (reference sequence). CDR3 in amino acids: CASSFGRGRALNTEAFF. DNA of the CDR3: TGTGCCAGCAGTTTCGGCAGGGGGCGCGCCTTGAACACTGAAGCTTTCTTT.